These T cell receptor beta chains were read from a single sample in a study of blood T cells in healthy people across ages. TCRdb re-derived calls from the 5' RACE reads in MiXCR, one entry per CDR3 protein. Here the sample spans roughly 800,000 distinct CDR3 sequences, 55% to 70% being singletons. Sequenced input: blood. The receptors stem from a man aged 25 to 45 in good health. Each CDR3 is given with its conserved first and last residue. The D gene is left open where the match is weak. Clone size is given for some rows only: seen once, a few or many times, or a class if the clone is expanded.

size: many; D: .; V: TRBV2; J: TRBJ1-5; CDR3: CASRAFENQPQHF; DNA: TGTGCCAGCAGGGCTTTCGAAAATCAGCCCCAGCATTTT
size: .; D: .; V: TRBV20-1; J: TRBJ1-5; CDR3: CSAGGPTNQPQHF; DNA: TGCAGTGCAGGGGGACCGACTAATCAGCCCCAGCATTTT
size: .; D: TRBD2; V: TRBV7-3; J: TRBJ2-1; CDR3: CASSLIVAGGYNEQFF; DNA: TGTGCCAGCAGCTTAATCGTGGCGGGGGGTTACAATGAGCAGTTCTTC
size: few; D: .; V: TRBV7-9; J: TRBJ1-2; CDR3: CASSSWVGLANYGYTF; DNA: TGTGCCAGCAGCTCTTGGGTCGGTCTCGCTAACTATGGCTACACCTTC
size: .; D: .; V: TRBV20-1; J: TRBJ2-7; CDR3: CSAGEMGLHEQYF; DNA: TGCAGTGCTGGAGAGATGGGGCTCCACGAGCAGTACTTC
size: .; D: .; V: TRBV11-2; J: TRBJ2-7; CDR3: CASSGPPYEQYF; DNA: TGTGCCAGCAGCGGCCCCCCATACGAGCAGTACTTC
size: .; D: TRBD1; V: TRBV7-2; J: TRBJ2-3; CDR3: CASRQGAGDTQYF; DNA: TGTGCCAGCAGGCAGGGGGCGGGGGATACGCAGTATTTT
size: .; D: .; V: TRBV20-1; J: TRBJ1-1; CDR3: CSAKDPRGTEAFF; DNA: TGCAGTGCAAAGGACCCCCGGGGCACTGAAGCTTTCTTT
size: .; D: TRBD2; V: TRBV4-1; J: TRBJ2-1; CDR3: CASSQGEAGHNEQFF; DNA: TGCGCCAGCAGCCAAGGGGAAGCGGGGCACAATGAGCAGTTCTTC
size: .; D: TRBD2; V: TRBV11-2; J: TRBJ2-1; CDR3: CASSLGAGGPNEQFF; DNA: TGTGCCAGCAGCTTAGGAGCGGGGGGGCCAAATGAGCAGTTCTTC
size: .; D: .; V: TRBV6-5; J: TRBJ2-3; CDR3: CASSPGTQYTQYF; DNA: TGTGCCAGCAGCCCCGGGACCCAATATACGCAGTATTTT
size: few; D: .; V: TRBV20-1; J: TRBJ2-2; CDR3: CSAPAQGSPGELFF; DNA: TGCAGTGCCCCGGCGCAGGGGTCGCCCGGGGAGCTGTTTTTT
size: .; D: .; V: TRBV6-5; J: TRBJ2-5; CDR3: CASRDTRNNKETQYF; DNA: TGTGCCAGCAGGGATACTAGGAACAATAAAGAGACCCAGTACTTC
size: few; D: .; V: TRBV7-3; J: TRBJ2-1; CDR3: CASSPGQVYNEQFF; DNA: TGTGCCAGCAGCCCGGGGCAGGTCTACAATGAGCAGTTCTTC
size: .; D: .; V: TRBV28; J: TRBJ2-7; CDR3: CASSPPQGFGEQYF; DNA: TGTGCCAGCAGTCCCCCCCAGGGTTTTGGCGAGCAGTACTTC
size: .; D: TRBD2; V: TRBV20-1; J: TRBJ2-7; CDR3: CSADLAGGRKDEQYF; DNA: TGCAGTGCTGATCTAGCGGGAGGGCGTAAAGACGAGCAGTACTTC
size: .; D: TRBD2; V: TRBV7-2; J: TRBJ2-7; CDR3: CASSFSGEGYEQYF; DNA: TGTGCCAGCAGCTTCTCGGGGGAGGGCTACGAGCAGTACTTC
size: .; D: TRBD2; V: TRBV12-3/TRBV12-4; J: TRBJ2-5; CDR3: CASNSRSGGSEETQYF; DNA: TGTGCCAGCAACTCCCGCAGCGGGGGGAGCGAAGAGACCCAGTACTTC